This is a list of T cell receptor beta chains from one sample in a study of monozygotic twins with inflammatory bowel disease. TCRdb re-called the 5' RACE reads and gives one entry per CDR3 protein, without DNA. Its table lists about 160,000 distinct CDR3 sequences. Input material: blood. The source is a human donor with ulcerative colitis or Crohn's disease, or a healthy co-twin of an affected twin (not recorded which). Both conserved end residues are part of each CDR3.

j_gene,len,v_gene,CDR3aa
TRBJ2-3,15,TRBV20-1,CSALRQGGLADTQYF
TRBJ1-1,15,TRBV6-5,CASSYGGAGGTEAFF
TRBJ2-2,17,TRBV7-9,CASSPTPGQMNTGELFF
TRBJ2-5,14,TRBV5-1,CASSLDVAGETQYF
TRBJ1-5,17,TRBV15,CAISRPTGDLSNQPQHF
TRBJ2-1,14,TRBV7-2,CASSLEGDGNEQFF
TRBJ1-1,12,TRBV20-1,CSARESGPEAFF
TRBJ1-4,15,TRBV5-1,CASSGGTATNEKLFF
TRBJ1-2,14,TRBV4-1,CASSHLAGIYGYTF
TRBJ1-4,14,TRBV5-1,CASRVDRAAARLFF
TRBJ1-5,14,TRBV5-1,CASSPDRGDQPQHF
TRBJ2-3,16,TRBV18,CASSPDIPGAKDTQYF
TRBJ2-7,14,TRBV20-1,CSAANPRSSYEQYF
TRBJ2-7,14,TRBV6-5,CASSYSRRSYEQYF
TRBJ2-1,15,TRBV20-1,CSAKGHLENYNEQFF
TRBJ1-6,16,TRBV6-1,CASSANSGQGYSPLHF
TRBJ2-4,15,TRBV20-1,CSALSSGRALDIQYF
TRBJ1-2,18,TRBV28,CASSSSPGQGPINYGYTF
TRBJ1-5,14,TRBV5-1,CASSILQGGQPQHF
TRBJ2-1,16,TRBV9,CASSRSSGRAYNEQFF
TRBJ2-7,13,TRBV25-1,CASSVTDNYEQYF
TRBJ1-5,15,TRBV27,CASRTLTGGYQPQHF
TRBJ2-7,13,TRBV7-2,CASSTHIAGDQYF
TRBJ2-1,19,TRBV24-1,CATSDPDRAIHGSYNEQFF
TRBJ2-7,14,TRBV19,CASSIAESSYEQYF
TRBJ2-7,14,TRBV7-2,CASSHTEARDEQYF
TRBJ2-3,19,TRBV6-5,CASSYPSAGGPPVTDTQYF
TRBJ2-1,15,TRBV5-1,CASRPREDSYNEQFF
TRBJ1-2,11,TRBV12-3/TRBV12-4,CASSSSRGYTF
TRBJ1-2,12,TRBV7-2,CASSLAGTGYTF
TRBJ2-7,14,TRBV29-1,CSVEGGASPYEQYF
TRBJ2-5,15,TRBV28,CASSTLRDPAGTQYF
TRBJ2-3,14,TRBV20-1,CGSQARVEADTQYF
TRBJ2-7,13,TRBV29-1,CSVRKAGVYEQYF
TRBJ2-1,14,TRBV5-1,CASSLAVRDNEQFF
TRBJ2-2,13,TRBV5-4,CASSRDGTGELFF
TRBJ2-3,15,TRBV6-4,CASSDGDDASDTQYF
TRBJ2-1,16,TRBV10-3,CAISDSGRIPYNEQFF
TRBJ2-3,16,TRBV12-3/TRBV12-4,CASSNVSGGATDTQYF
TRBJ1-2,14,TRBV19,CASSILRALRGYTF
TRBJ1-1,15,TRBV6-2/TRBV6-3,CASSYVGHGGTEAFF
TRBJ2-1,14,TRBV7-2,CASSFSSGTNEQFF
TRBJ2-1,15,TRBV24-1,CATALSVGVMDEQFF
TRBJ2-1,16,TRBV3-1,CASSQEKGGWDNEQFF
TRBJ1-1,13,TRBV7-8,CASSLNRESEAFF
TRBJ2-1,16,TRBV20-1,CSATDMRTGDGNEQFF
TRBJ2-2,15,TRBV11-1,CASSSGQGRAGELFF
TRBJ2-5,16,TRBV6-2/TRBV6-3,CASSYGYGRAGETQYF
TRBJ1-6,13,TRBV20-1,CSADHARDSPLHF
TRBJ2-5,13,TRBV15,CATSRDPEETQYF
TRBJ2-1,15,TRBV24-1,CATSGEGGLYNEQFF
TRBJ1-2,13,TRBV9,CASSYLGGYGYTF
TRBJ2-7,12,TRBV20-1,CSARTGTYEQYF